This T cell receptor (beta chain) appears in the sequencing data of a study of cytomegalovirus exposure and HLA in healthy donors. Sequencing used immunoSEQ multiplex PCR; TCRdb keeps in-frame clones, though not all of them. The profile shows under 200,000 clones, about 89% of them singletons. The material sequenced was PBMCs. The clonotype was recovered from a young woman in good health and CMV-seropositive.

The CDR3 sequence: CASSLVGLAGTYEQYF. DNA for the CDR3: TGCGCCAGCAGCTTGGTGGGACTAGCGGGGACCTACGAGCAGTACTTC. This chain joins TRBV5-1 and TRBJ2-7, with TRBD2 matching over 13 bases. CDR1 and CDR2 (germline): SGHRS, YFSETQ. V gave up 0 bases and J gave up 2 bases; unmatched junction bases: 2. The CDR3 length is 16 residues.